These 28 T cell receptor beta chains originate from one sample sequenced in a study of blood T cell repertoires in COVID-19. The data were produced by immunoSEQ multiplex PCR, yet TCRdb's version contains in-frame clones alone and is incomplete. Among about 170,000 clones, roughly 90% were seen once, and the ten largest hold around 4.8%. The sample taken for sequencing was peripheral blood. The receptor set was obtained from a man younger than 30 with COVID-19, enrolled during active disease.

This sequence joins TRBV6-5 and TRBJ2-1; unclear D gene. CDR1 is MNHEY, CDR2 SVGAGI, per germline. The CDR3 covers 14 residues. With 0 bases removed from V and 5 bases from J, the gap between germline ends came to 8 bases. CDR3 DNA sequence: TGTGCCAGCAGTTACTCCAGGTCCGACAATGAGCAGTTCTTC. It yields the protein CASSYSRSDNEQFF.

CDR3 in amino acids: CASSIGTRGNNEQFF. For the CDR3, the DNA is TGTGCCAGCAGCATCGGGACTAGGGGGAACAATGAGCAGTTCTTC. The chain links TRBV5-4 to TRBJ2-1; TRBD2 aligns across 8 bases. Germline values: CDR1 SGHNT, CDR2 YYREEE (reference sequence). The CDR3 sequence is 15 residues long. V dropped 4 bases and J dropped 5; count of bases not matched to a gene: 8.

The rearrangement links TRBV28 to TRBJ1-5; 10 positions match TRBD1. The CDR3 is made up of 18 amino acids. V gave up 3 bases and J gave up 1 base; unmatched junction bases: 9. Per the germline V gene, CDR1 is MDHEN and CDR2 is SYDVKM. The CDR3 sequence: CASSFPTRDRGSNQPQHF. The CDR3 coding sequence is TGTGCCAGCAGTTTTCCGACCCGGGACAGGGGAAGCAATCAGCCCCAGCATTTT.

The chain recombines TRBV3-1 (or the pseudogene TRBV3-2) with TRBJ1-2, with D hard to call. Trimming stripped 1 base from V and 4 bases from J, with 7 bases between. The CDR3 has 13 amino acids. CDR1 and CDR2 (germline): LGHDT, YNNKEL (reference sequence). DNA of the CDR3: TGTGCCAGCAGCCAAGTCGTTTCCTATGGCTACACCTTC. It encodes CASSQVVSYGYTF.

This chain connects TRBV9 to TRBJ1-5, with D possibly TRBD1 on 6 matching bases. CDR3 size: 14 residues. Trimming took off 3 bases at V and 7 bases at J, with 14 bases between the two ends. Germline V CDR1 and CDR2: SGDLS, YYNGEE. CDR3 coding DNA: TGTGCCAGCAGCGGCGAAGGGGGTCGGCAGCCCCAGCATTTT. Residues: CASSGEGGRQPQHF.

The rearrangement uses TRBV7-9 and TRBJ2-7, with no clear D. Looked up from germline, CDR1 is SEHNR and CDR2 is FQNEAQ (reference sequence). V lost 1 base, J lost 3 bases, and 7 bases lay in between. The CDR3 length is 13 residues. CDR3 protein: CASSLVPDYEQYF. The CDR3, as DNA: TGTGCCAGCAGCTTAGTTCCAGACTACGAGCAGTACTTC.

In nucleotides, the CDR3 is TGCAGCGTTACCAGGGGAGCTTTAGATACGCAGTATTTT. It is translated as CSVTRGALDTQYF. The chain recombines TRBV29-1 with TRBJ2-3; D possibly corresponds to TRBD1 (6 bases). Germline CDR1 SQVTM, CDR2 ANQGSEA. V dropped 5 bases and J dropped 5 bases, with 14 bases sitting between them. This CDR3 contains 13 residues.

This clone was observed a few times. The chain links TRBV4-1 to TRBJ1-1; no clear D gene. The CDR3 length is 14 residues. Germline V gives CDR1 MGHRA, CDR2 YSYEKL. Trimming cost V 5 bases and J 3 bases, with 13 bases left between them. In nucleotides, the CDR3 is TGCGCCAGCAGCTGGGAGTCGGGTTACACTGAAGCTTTCTTT. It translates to CASSWESGYTEAFF.

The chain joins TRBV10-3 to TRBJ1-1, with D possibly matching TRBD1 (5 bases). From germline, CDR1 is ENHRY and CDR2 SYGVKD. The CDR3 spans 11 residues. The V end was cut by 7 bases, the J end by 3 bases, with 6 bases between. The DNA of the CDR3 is TGTGCCATCACGGGGGACACTGAAGCTTTCTTT. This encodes CAITGDTEAFF.

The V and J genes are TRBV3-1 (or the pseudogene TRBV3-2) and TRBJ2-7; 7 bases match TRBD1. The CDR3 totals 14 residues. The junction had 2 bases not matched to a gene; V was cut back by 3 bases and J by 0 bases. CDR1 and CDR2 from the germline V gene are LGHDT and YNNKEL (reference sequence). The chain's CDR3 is CASSHGTDSYEQYF. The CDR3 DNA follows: TGTGCCAGCAGCCATGGGACAGACTCCTACGAGCAGTACTTC.

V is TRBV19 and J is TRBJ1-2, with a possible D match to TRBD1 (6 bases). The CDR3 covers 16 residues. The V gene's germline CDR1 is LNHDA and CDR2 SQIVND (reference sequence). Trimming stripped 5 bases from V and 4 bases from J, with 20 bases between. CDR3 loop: CASSLTRDIPGYGYTF. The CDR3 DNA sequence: TGTGCCAGTAGTCTCACCCGGGACATCCCTGGCTATGGCTACACCTTC.

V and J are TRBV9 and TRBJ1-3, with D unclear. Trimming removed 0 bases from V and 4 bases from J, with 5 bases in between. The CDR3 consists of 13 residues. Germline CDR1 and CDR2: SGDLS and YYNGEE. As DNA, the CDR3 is TGTGCCAGCAGCGTAGCAAGCGGAAACACCATATATTTT. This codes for CASSVASGNTIYF. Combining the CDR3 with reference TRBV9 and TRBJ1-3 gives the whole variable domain DSGVTQTPKHLITATGQRVTLRCSPRSGDLSVYWYQQSLDQGLQFLIQYYNGEERAKGNILERFSAQQFPDLHSELNLSSLELGDSALYFCASSVASGNTIYFGEGSWLTVV.

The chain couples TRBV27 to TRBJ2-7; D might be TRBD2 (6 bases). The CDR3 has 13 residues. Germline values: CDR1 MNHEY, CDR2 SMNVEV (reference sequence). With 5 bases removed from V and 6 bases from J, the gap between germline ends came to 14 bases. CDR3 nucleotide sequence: TGTGCCAGCAGTCCGACCCGGGGGAGCGAGCAGTACTTC. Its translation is CASSPTRGSEQYF.

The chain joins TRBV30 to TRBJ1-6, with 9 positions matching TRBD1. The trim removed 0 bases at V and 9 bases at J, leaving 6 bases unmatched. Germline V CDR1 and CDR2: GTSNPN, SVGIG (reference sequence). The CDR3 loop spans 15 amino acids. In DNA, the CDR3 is TGTGCCTGGAGTGTCACGGGACAGGGATTTTCACCCCTCCACTTT. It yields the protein CAWSVTGQGFSPLHF.

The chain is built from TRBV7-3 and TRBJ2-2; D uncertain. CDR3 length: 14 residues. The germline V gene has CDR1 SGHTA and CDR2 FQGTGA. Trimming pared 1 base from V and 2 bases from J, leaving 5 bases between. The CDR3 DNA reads TGTGCCAGCAGCTTAATGACAAACACCGGGGAGCTGTTTTTT. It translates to CASSLMTNTGELFF.

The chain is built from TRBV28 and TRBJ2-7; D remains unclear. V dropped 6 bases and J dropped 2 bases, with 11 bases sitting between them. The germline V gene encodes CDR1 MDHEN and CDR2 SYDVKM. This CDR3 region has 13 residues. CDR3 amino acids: CASSPPSAYEQYF. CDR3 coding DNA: TGTGCCAGCAGCCCCCCGTCAGCCTACGAGCAGTACTTC.

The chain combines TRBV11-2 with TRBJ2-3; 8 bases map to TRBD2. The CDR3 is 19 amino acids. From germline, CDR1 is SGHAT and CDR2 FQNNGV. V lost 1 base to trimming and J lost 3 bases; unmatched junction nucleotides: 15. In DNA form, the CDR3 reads TGTGCCAGCAGCTTAGGCTTCCCGGGAGGGCCAGTTAAAACAGATACGCAGTATTTT. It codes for CASSLGFPGGPVKTDTQYF.

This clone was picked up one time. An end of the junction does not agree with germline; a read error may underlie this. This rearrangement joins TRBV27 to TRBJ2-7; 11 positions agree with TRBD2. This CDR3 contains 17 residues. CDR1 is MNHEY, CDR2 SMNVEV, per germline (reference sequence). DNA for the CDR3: TGTGCCAGCAGTTTGGGACTAGCGGAATCAAGGTCGTACGGGCAGTACTTC. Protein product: CASSLGLAESRSYGQYF.

CDR3 amino acids: CASSSNRGRDYGYTF. CDR3 nucleotides: TGCGCCAGCAGCTCGAACAGGGGGCGGGACTATGGCTACACCTTC. The chain uses TRBV5-1 and TRBJ1-2; 9 nucleotides match TRBD1. Germline CDR1 and CDR2: SGHRS and YFSETQ. V trimming: 3 bases; J trimming: 3 bases; junction bases outside the gene matches: 6. The CDR3 sequence is 15 residues long.

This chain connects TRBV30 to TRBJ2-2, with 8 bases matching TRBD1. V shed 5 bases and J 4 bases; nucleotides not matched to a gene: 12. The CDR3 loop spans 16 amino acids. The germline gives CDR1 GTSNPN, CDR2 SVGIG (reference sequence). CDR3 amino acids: CAWLTYDTGGTGELFF. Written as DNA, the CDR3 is TGTGCCTGGCTTACCTATGACACAGGGGGCACCGGGGAGCTGTTTTTT.

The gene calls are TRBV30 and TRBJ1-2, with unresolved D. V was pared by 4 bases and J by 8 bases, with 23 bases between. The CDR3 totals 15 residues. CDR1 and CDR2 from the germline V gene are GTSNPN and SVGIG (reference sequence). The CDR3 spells CAWNHGEGGLRGYTF. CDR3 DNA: TGTGCCTGGAACCACGGCGAGGGAGGCCTCAGGGGCTACACCTTC.

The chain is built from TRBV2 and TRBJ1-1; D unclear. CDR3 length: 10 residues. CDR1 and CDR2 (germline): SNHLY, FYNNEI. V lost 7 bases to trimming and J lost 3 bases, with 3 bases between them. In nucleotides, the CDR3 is TGTGCCAGCATCGACACTGAAGCTTTCTTT. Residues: CASIDTEAFF.

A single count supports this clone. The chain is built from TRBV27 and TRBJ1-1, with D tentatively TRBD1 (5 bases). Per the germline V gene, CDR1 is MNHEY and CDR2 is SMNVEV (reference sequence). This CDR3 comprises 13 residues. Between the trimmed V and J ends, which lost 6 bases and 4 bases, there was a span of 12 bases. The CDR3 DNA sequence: TGTGCCAGCAGCATTGGGGGGAGCACTGAAGCTTTCTTT. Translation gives CASSIGGSTEAFF.

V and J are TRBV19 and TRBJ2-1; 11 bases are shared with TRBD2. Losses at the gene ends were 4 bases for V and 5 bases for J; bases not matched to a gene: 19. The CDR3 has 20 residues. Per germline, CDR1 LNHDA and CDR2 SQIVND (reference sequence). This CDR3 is CASSKSGTSGFSLLHNEQFF. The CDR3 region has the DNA TGTGCCAGTAGTAAGTCGGGGACTAGCGGTTTTTCTCTCCTCCACAATGAGCAGTTCTTC.

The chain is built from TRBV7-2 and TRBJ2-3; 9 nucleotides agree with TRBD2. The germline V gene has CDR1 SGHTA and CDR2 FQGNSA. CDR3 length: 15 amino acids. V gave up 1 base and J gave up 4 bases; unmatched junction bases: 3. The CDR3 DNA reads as TGTGCCAGCAGCTTAGTAGCGGGAGATTCAGATACGCAGTATTTT. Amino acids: CASSLVAGDSDTQYF.

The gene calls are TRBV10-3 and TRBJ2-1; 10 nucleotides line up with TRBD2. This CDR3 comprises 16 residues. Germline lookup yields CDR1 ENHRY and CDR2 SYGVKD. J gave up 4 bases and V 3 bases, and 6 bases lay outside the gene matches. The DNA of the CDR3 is TGTGCCATCAGTGAAAAAGCGGGAGGGGGGTACAATGAGCAGTTCTTC. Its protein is CAISEKAGGGYNEQFF.

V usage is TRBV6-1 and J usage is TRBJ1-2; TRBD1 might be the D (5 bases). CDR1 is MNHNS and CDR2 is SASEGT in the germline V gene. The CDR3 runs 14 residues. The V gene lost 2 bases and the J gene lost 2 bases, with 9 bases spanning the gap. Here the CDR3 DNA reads TGTGCCAGCAGTGAAATTACAGGAAACTATGGCTACACCTTC. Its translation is CASSEITGNYGYTF.

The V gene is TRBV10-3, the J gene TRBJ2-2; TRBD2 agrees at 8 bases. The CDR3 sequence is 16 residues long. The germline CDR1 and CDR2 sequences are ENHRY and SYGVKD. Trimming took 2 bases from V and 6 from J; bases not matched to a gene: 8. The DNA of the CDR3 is TGTGCCATCAGTGAGATAGCGGGACGAACCCCCGGGGAGCTGTTTTTT. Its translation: CAISEIAGRTPGELFF.